The 21 T cell receptor beta chains presented below share a single source sample, sequenced in a study of preoperative IRX-2 immunotherapy in early breast cancer. The treatment here: preoperative locoregional IRX-2 cytokine immunotherapy. Only in-frame clones appear in the TCRdb table, and some are missing; sequencing was by immunoSEQ multiplex PCR. The sample lists roughly 30,000 clones, less than 90% occurring once. This specimen consisted of lymph node tissue, obtained from a patient treated with IRX-2 immunotherapy. The source is a human donor with breast cancer.

The J gene is TRBJ2-4, the V gene TRBV29-1; 10 positions match TRBD1. The CDR3 has 14 residues. Germline CDR1 reads SQVTM; CDR2 reads ANQGSEA. V dropped 6 bases and J dropped 11; count of bases not matched to a gene: 13. CDR3 nucleotides: TGCAGCGTCGCGGTGGGACAGGGGAGCGACTTTCAGTACTTC. It specifies CSVAVGQGSDFQYF.

The V gene is TRBV4-3, the J gene TRBJ2-1; 9 nucleotides agree with TRBD2. The ends lost 1 base at V and 0 bases at J; junction bases unmatched: 10. Germline V gene sequence: CDR1 LGHNA, CDR2 YSLEER. There are 19 residues in the CDR3. CDR3 in DNA: TGCGCCAGCAGCCAAGCTCTACGACTAGCGGTCACCTCCTACAATGAGCAGTTCTTC. This codes for CASSQALRLAVTSYNEQFF.

The rearrangement uses TRBV15 and TRBJ1-6; 10 bases are shared with TRBD1. The CDR3 runs to 14 residues. V gave up 2 bases and J gave up 11 bases; unmatched junction bases: 3. CDR1 and CDR2 from the germline V gene are LNHNV and YYDKDF (reference sequence). The CDR3 is CATSRRTGGPPLHF. The CDR3 region has the DNA TGTGCCACCAGCAGAAGGACAGGGGGGCCACCCCTCCACTTT.

This rearrangement joins TRBV15 to TRBJ2-5; tentatively, D is TRBD2 (5 bases). CDR1 is LNHNV, CDR2 YYDKDF, per germline (reference sequence). Deletions cut 6 bases from V and 5 bases from J, with 16 bases between. CDR3 length equals 14 residues. CDR3 DNA: TGTGCCACCAGTTGGCGGGTATCCATGGAGACCCAGTACTTC. This codes for CATSWRVSMETQYF.

The CDR3 DNA sequence: TGTGCCAGTAGTGAAGGGGGGTCTAATGAAAAACTGTTTTTT. Protein sequence: CASSEGGSNEKLFF. The J gene is TRBJ1-4, the V gene TRBV19; possible D gene TRBD1, 6 bases. Per the germline V gene, CDR1 is LNHDA and CDR2 is SQIVND (reference sequence). CDR3 length: 14 amino acids. With 5 bases removed from V and 3 bases from J, the gap between germline ends came to 10 bases.

The V gene is TRBV19, the J gene TRBJ2-1; perhaps TRBD1 as D (6 bases). The CDR3 is 13 amino acids. Germline V gene sequence: CDR1 LNHDA, CDR2 SQIVND (reference sequence). Trimming removed 4 bases at V and 14 bases at J, with 18 bases between. Here the CDR3 DNA reads TGTGCCAGTAGTACTGGGACATCGGATGGGAAGTTCTTC. Translation: CASSTGTSDGKFF.

The J gene is TRBJ1-5, the V gene TRBV28; 11 bases match TRBD1. Germline CDR1 MDHEN, CDR2 SYDVKM. The CDR3 extends over 18 amino acids. The V gene end was trimmed by 1 base and the J gene end by 3 bases; junction bases not matched to a gene: 8. CDR3 nucleotide sequence: TGTGCCAGCAGTTTATTAGGGACAGGGGGAGGTGACAATCAGCCCCAGCATTTT. It specifies CASSLLGTGGGDNQPQHF. Together with reference TRBV28 and TRBJ1-5, the CDR3 gives the full variable domain: DVKVTQSSRYLVKRTGEKVFLECVQDMDHENMFWYRQDPGLGLRLIYFSYDVKMKEKGDIPEGYSVSREKKERFSLILESASTNQTSMYLCASSLLGTGGGDNQPQHFGDGTRLSIL.

The chain combines TRBV28 with TRBJ2-1, with unresolved D. This CDR3 is 13 amino acids long. V lost 6 bases and J lost 1, with 7 bases in between. Per the germline V gene, CDR1 is MDHEN and CDR2 is SYDVKM. The CDR3 sequence: CASRDHSYNEQFF. The CDR3 nucleotides read TGTGCCAGCAGAGACCATTCCTACAATGAGCAGTTCTTC.

The chain has TRBV14 and TRBJ2-1; D might be TRBD1 or TRBD2, each matching 6 bases. V lost 3 bases and J lost 2, with 17 bases in between. Germline CDR1 is SGHDN and CDR2 is FVKESK. The CDR3 extends over 17 amino acids. As DNA, the CDR3 is TGTGCCAGCAGCCAGGTGAAGGGGGGCATGGCCTACAATGAGCAGTTCTTC. It is translated as CASSQVKGGMAYNEQFF.

The V and J genes are TRBV19 and TRBJ2-1; D unresolved. V lost 6 bases, J lost 7 bases, and 16 bases lay in between. The CDR3 sequence is 14 residues long. Germline V gene data show CDR1 as LNHDA and CDR2 as SQIVND (reference sequence). The CDR3 is CASREDPSPNEQFF. In DNA, the CDR3 is TGTGCCAGTAGAGAGGACCCTTCTCCTAATGAGCAGTTCTTC. The full variable domain, its missing parts supplied by reference TRBV19 and TRBJ2-1, is DGGITQSPKYLFRKEGQNVTLSCEQNLNHDAMYWYRQDPGQGLRLIYYSQIVNDFQKGDIAEGYSVSREKKESFPLTVTSAQKNPTAFYLCASREDPSPNEQFFGPGTRLTVL.

The rearrangement joins TRBV10-3 to TRBJ1-5; D is ambiguous. V was pared by 0 bases and J by 0 bases, with 9 bases between. The CDR3 has 16 residues. Germline V lookup: CDR1 ENHRY, CDR2 SYGVKD. CDR3 loop: CAISESPGGSNQPQHF. The CDR3 DNA follows: TGTGCCATCAGTGAGTCGCCGGGTGGTAGCAATCAGCCCCAGCATTTT.

The J gene is TRBJ1-2, the V gene TRBV28; 7 positions match TRBD1. With V trimmed by 4 bases and J by 3 bases, 14 bases remained unmatched. The CDR3 covers 17 residues. Per the germline V gene, CDR1 is MDHEN and CDR2 is SYDVKM. CDR3 region: CASSSILTGQDYYGYTF. CDR3 DNA sequence: TGTGCCAGCAGTTCTATACTGACAGGGCAGGATTACTATGGCTACACCTTC.

This sequence joins TRBV19 and TRBJ1-4; D is uncertain. The CDR3 has 15 amino acids. CDR1 is LNHDA and CDR2 is SQIVND in the germline V gene (reference sequence). Trimming left V 5 bases short and J 7 bases short, with 17 bases between. For the CDR3, the DNA is TGTGCCAGTAGTTCTCGGACTATACGTGGTGAAAAACTGTTTTTT. It translates to CASSSRTIRGEKLFF. The full variable domain, rest sourced from reference TRBV19 and TRBJ1-4, is DGGITQSPKYLFRKEGQNVTLSCEQNLNHDAMYWYRQDPGQGLRLIYYSQIVNDFQKGDIAEGYSVSREKKESFPLTVTSAQKNPTAFYLCASSSRTIRGEKLFFGSGTQLSVL.

The chain has TRBV12-2 and TRBJ2-3; the table gives TRBD2 as D, unverified against the DNA. TRBV12-2 is tagged as a pseudogene. This CDR3 contains 14 residues. CDR3 nucleotides: TGTGCCAGTCGACTAGCGGGGGCCACAGATACGCAGTATTTT. Amino acids: CASRLAGATDTQYF.

V gene TRBV6-8 combines with J gene TRBJ2-7; 7 bases are shared with TRBD1. With V trimmed by 4 bases and J by 2 bases, 8 bases remained unmatched. This CDR3 comprises 15 residues. The germline V gene encodes CDR1 MNHGY and CDR2 SAAAGT. Here the CDR3 DNA reads TGTGCCAGCAGTTCCGGGACAGTGGGTACCTACGAGCAGTACTTC. Encoded protein: CASSSGTVGTYEQYF.

The chain links TRBV19 to TRBJ2-7; perhaps TRBD2 as D (5 bases). CDR3 length: 14 amino acids. The V gene's germline CDR1 is LNHDA and CDR2 SQIVND (reference sequence). Trimming took 4 bases from V and 3 from J, leaving 13 bases between them. CDR3 DNA: TGTGCCAGTAGTACCCCCCTAGGGAGCTACGAGCAGTACTTC. This translates into CASSTPLGSYEQYF.

This clone appeared a single time. For the CDR3, the DNA is TGTGCCAGCAGCTTACTAGCGGGACAAGACACCGGGGAGCTGTTTTTT. This sequence encodes CASSLLAGQDTGELFF. The J gene is TRBJ2-2, the V gene TRBV11-3; 9 bases line up with TRBD2. The CDR3 runs 16 residues. V trimming: 2 bases; J trimming: 3 bases; junction bases outside the gene matches: 4. The germline gives CDR1 SGHNT, CDR2 YENEEA.

This chain joins TRBV19 and TRBJ1-2, with D uncertain. The CDR3 spans 13 residues. CDR1 is LNHDA, CDR2 SQIVND, per germline (reference sequence). Trimming left V 4 bases short and J 5 bases short, with 11 bases between. This CDR3 is CASSTAQEYGYTF. Here the CDR3 DNA reads TGTGCCAGTAGTACGGCACAAGAGTATGGCTACACCTTC.

V is TRBV25-1 and J is TRBJ2-7; 9 bases are shared with TRBD1. Germline loops: CDR1 MGHDK, CDR2 SYGVNS. The junction had 3 bases not matched to a gene; V was cut back by 3 bases and J by 3 bases. The length of the CDR3 is 14 residues. The CDR3 reads CASSEDRGNYEQYF. CDR3 nucleotide sequence: TGTGCCAGCAGTGAGGACAGGGGTAACTACGAGCAGTACTTC.

The rearrangement uses TRBV28 and TRBJ1-1, with 8 bases that match TRBD1. The germline V gene encodes CDR1 MDHEN and CDR2 SYDVKM. Losses at the gene ends were 2 bases for V and 6 bases for J; bases not matched to a gene: 2. CDR3 length equals 13 residues. The CDR3, as DNA: TGTGCCAGCAGTTTACAGGGGGCATCTGAAGCTTTCTTT. Protein: CASSLQGASEAFF.

The rearrangement uses TRBV7-2 and TRBJ1-2, with a weak D call TRBD1 (5 bases). The V gene lost 5 bases and the J gene lost 2 bases, with 15 bases spanning the gap. CDR1 is SGHTA, CDR2 FQGNSA, per germline. The CDR3 is made up of 15 amino acids. The CDR3 DNA follows: TGTGCCAGCAGCCTGGGAAGGGGAGGCAACTATGGCTACACCTTC. Translation gives CASSLGRGGNYGYTF.